A single sample is the source of the 5 T cell receptor beta chains below, sequenced in a study of T cell repertoires in cytomegalovirus infection. Their antigens remain unidentified. Using its own MiXCR run on the reads, TCRdb lists one record per CDR3 protein. This repertoire shows roughly 990,000 distinct CDR3 sequences, 25% to 40% found once; its top ten account for roughly 12%. The sequencing here drew on cultured CD8+ T cells from PBMCs, taken from culture after CMV antigen stimulation. Receptor source: a human donor in good health (CMV status not recorded). Some clones in this sample may be carry-over from other donors' samples.

This clonotype was counted a few times. The genes are TRBV7-6 and TRBJ2-3; 14 bases match TRBD2. J was trimmed by 5 bases and V by 5 bases; bases with no gene match: 9. The CDR3 length is 17 residues. Germline CDR1 is SGHVS and CDR2 is FNYEAQ. The CDR3 spells CASSQETSGGAVDTQYF. CDR3 DNA sequence: TGTGCCAGCAGCCAAGAGACTAGCGGGGGGGCAGTAGATACGCAGTATTTT.

This clonotype was seen only a few times. V gene TRBV12-3 or TRBV12-4 combines with J gene TRBJ2-3; 12 bases align to TRBD2. V trimming: 5 bases; J trimming: 7 bases; junction bases outside the gene matches: 13. CDR3 length equals 17 residues. CDR3 sequence: CASSPSSGGAWSNTQYF. The CDR3 nucleotides are TGTGCCAGCAGTCCCTCTAGCGGGGGGGCTTGGTCAAATACGCAGTATTTT.

This clonotype appeared once. The junction departs from germline at one end; a sequencing error may be responsible. The rearrangement links TRBV6-6 to TRBJ1-2, with 7 positions matching TRBD1. The CDR3 contains 19 residues. The V gene's germline CDR1 is MNHNY and CDR2 SVGAGI (reference sequence). The CDR3 loop reads CASGYSISSFDRDRGGYTF. Here the CDR3 DNA reads TGTGCCAGCGGTTACTCTATCTCATCCTTCGACAGGGACCGTGGGGGCTACACCTTC.

The chain couples TRBV4-1 to TRBJ1-1; D not resolved. The V gene's germline CDR1 is MGHRA and CDR2 YSYEKL. CDR3 length: 15 amino acids. Trimming removed 3 bases at V and 2 bases at J, with 13 bases between. The CDR3 reads CASSHEGPGNTEAFF. The CDR3 DNA is TGCGCCAGCAGCCATGAGGGCCCGGGAAACACTGAAGCTTTCTTT.

This clonotype showed up just a few times. CDR3 in amino acids: CASSLWSSTEAFF. For the CDR3, the DNA is TGTGCCAGCAGCTTGTGGTCAAGCACTGAAGCTTTCTTT. The J gene is TRBJ1-1, the V gene TRBV5-4; D remains unclear. Trimming pared 1 base from V and 4 bases from J, leaving 8 bases between. The CDR3 extends over 13 amino acids. Per germline, CDR1 SGHNT and CDR2 YYREEE (reference sequence). Full variable domain (remainder filled in from reference TRBV5-4 and TRBJ1-1): ETGVTQSPTHLIKTRGQQVTLRCSSQSGHNTVSWYQQALGQGPQFIFQYYREEENGRGNFPPRFSGLQFPNYSSELNVNALELDDSALYLCASSLWSSTEAFFGQGTRLTVV.